A single sample gave rise to the 21 T cell receptor beta chains below, sequenced in a study of blood T cells in healthy people across ages. With a J-beta primer mix and a sample-barcoded 5' primer, a second PCR ran roughly 6 to 11 cycles. TCRdb re-called the 5' RACE reads with MiXCR, one entry per CDR3 protein. Of hundreds of thousands of distinct CDR3 sequences listed, under 70% are singletons. Material for sequencing was blood. The receptors here all came from a man between 60 and 70 years old in good health.

V and J are TRBV5-1 and TRBJ2-5, with D possibly being TRBD2 (5 bases). The CDR3 length is 16 residues. Trimming pared 4 bases from V and 4 bases from J, leaving 20 bases between. Germline V lookup: CDR1 SGHRS, CDR2 YFSETQ. The CDR3 sequence is CASSLVSNPRGETQYF. CDR3 DNA sequence: TGCGCCAGCAGCCTCGTCTCTAACCCACGGGGAGAGACCCAGTACTTC.

In the case of this clonotype: Germline and junction disagree at one end, which may indicate a read error. The V and J genes are TRBV5-5 and TRBJ2-3, with TRBD2 identical over 11 bases. CDR1 is SGHKS, CDR2 YYEKEE, per germline (reference sequence). This CDR3 contains 18 residues. The CDR3 sequence: CACSLARLAGGDADTQYF. For the CDR3, the DNA is TGTGCCTGCAGCTTGGCCAGGCTAGCGGGGGGTGACGCAGATACGCAGTATTTT.

This chain joins TRBV6-1 and TRBJ2-1, with D perhaps TRBD2 (5 bases). CDR1 is MNHNS, CDR2 SASEGT, per germline. Trimming left V 6 bases short and J 6 bases short, with 12 bases between. The CDR3 consists of 13 residues. CDR3 nucleotides: TGTGCCAGCAGCGAGACTACCGGCAATGAGCAGTTCTTC. Residues: CASSETTGNEQFF.

The DNA of the CDR3 is TGTGCCAGCAGCTTGCCCGCGTACAGGGACACCTCCTACGAGCAGTACTTC. This translates into CASSLPAYRDTSYEQYF. The V call is TRBV5-4, the J call TRBJ2-7, with a weak D call TRBD1 (6 bases). V lost 1 base to trimming and J lost 0 bases, with 17 bases between them. Looked up from germline, CDR1 is SGHNT and CDR2 is YYREEE (reference sequence). The length of the CDR3 is 17 residues. Drawing the rest from reference TRBV5-4 and TRBJ2-7, the complete variable domain is ETGVTQSPTHLIKTRGQQVTLRCSSQSGHNTVSWYQQALGQGPQFIFQYYREEENGRGNFPPRFSGLQFPNYSSELNVNALELDDSALYLCASSLPAYRDTSYEQYFGPGTRLTVT.

CDR3 sequence: CASSLGLANSYEQYF. CDR3 coding DNA: TGTGCCAGCAGCTTGGGGCTCGCCAACTCCTACGAGCAGTACTTC. The chain is built from TRBV5-4 and TRBJ2-7; no firm D call. CDR1 is SGHNT, CDR2 YYREEE, per germline (reference sequence). The CDR3 is made up of 15 amino acids. V was trimmed by 0 bases and J by 0 bases, leaving 10 bases between them.

This clonotype occurred once. The J gene is TRBJ1-1, the V gene TRBV5-1; 9 bases align to TRBD1. After removal of 4 bases from V and 2 bases from J, the junction contained 9 bases not matched to a gene. The CDR3 is 16 residues long. In germline, CDR1 is SGHRS, CDR2 YFSETQ. In DNA, the CDR3 is TGCGCCAGCAGCCGGGACAGGGAGTGGGTTAACACTGAAGCTTTCTTT. This sequence encodes CASSRDREWVNTEAFF. Together with reference TRBV5-1 and TRBJ1-1, the CDR3 gives the full variable domain: KAGVTQTPRYLIKTRGQQVTLSCSPISGHRSVSWYQQTPGQGLQFLFEYFSETQRNKGNFPGRFSGRQFSNSRSEMNVSTLELGDSALYLCASSRDREWVNTEAFFGQGTRLTVV.

The chain carries TRBV29-1 and TRBJ2-6; D is possibly TRBD1 (6 bases). The length of the CDR3 is 16 residues. Trimming pared 6 bases from V and 2 bases from J, leaving 17 bases between. Germline V gene data show CDR1 as SQVTM and CDR2 as ANQGSEA. The CDR3 here is CSVLTSPGAGANVLTF. CDR3 nucleotide sequence: TGCAGCGTCCTGACCTCACCAGGGGCTGGGGCCAACGTCCTGACTTTC.

The chain carries TRBV20-1 and TRBJ1-2, with no clear D. Germline assignment: CDR1 DFQATT and CDR2 SNEGSKA (reference sequence). The ends were cut back, 6 bases at V and 0 bases at J, with 14 bases in the middle. CDR3 length: 14 residues. The CDR3 spells CSATHPSSNYGYTF. The DNA for the CDR3 is TGCAGTGCCACCCATCCTTCGTCTAACTATGGCTACACCTTC.

This clonotype was found many times. The chain has TRBV3-1 and TRBJ2-7; a weak D match, TRBD1 (6 bases). Germline loops: CDR1 LGHDT, CDR2 YNNKEL (reference sequence). V was clipped by 7 bases and J by 1 base, with 14 bases between them. The CDR3 contains 14 residues. In DNA form, the CDR3 reads TGTGCCAGCAAACAGGGTCCAGTTTCCTACGAGCAGTACTTC. It codes for CASKQGPVSYEQYF.

This rearrangement joins TRBV12-3 or TRBV12-4 to TRBJ2-7; TRBD1 or TRBD2 may be the D gene (5 bases each). Trimming left V 2 bases short and J 1 base short, with 12 bases between. CDR3 length equals 15 residues. CDR3 amino acids: CASSLWDRKSYEQYF. The CDR3 DNA sequence: TGTGCCAGCAGTTTATGGGACCGAAAATCCTACGAGCAGTACTTC.

This clonotype was detected only a few times. This chain joins TRBV29-1 and TRBJ2-5; D gene uncertain. This CDR3 region has 12 residues. Germline lookup yields CDR1 SQVTM and CDR2 ANQGSEA. V shed 1 base and J shed 4 bases, with 7 bases lying between them. The chain's CDR3 is CSVEGVGETQYF. The CDR3 nucleotides are TGCAGCGTTGAAGGAGTAGGAGAGACCCAGTACTTC. Using reference TRBV29-1 and TRBJ2-5 for the parts outside the CDR3, the full variable domain is SAVISQKPSRDICQRGTSLTIQCQVDSQVTMMFWYRQQPGQSLTLIATANQGSEATYESGFVIDKFPISRPNLTFSTLTVSNMSPEDSSIYLCSVEGVGETQYFGPGTRLLVL.

This clonotype occurred a few times. The chain has TRBV7-2 and TRBJ1-4; D perhaps matches TRBD1 (5 bases). The CDR3 length is 13 residues. The germline V and J ends were trimmed by 3 bases and 8 bases, with 10 bases remaining between them. The germline CDR1 and CDR2 sequences are SGHTA and FQGNSA. CDR3 sequence: CASSFGGGEKLFF. In DNA, the CDR3 is TGTGCCAGCAGCTTCGGGGGTGGCGAAAAACTGTTTTTT. Full variable domain (missing parts from reference TRBV7-2 and TRBJ1-4): GAGVSQSPSNKVTEKGKDVELRCDPISGHTALYWYRQSLGQGLEFLIYFQGNSAPDKSGLPSDRFSAERTGGSVSTLTIQRTQQEDSAVYLCASSFGGGEKLFFGSGTQLSVL.

Only one count was recorded for this clonotype. A junction end diverges from the germline sequence, so it may reflect a read error. CDR3 bases: TGCAGTGCCAGACCAGTGTCGAGCTCCTACGAACAGTACTTC. It codes for CSARPVSSSYEQYF. The chain couples TRBV20-1 to TRBJ2-7; D remains unclear. The CDR3 runs 14 residues. CDR1 and CDR2 from the germline V gene are DFQATT and SNEGSKA (reference sequence).

In DNA, the CDR3 is TGTGCCAGCAGTTTCCTCCCGGGACTAGCGGGCCCTGCCACAGATACGCAGTATTTT. Protein: CASSFLPGLAGPATDTQYF. This rearrangement joins TRBV12-3 or TRBV12-4 to TRBJ2-3; 12 bases agree with TRBD2. There are 19 residues in the CDR3. The junction had 12 bases not matched to a gene; V was cut back by 3 bases and J by 2 bases.

This chain joins TRBV5-1 and TRBJ2-7; 7 bases align to TRBD1. Losses at the gene ends were 4 bases for V and 2 bases for J; bases not matched to a gene: 3. Germline-derived CDR1 and CDR2 are SGHRS and YFSETQ. The CDR3 is 13 residues long. CDR3 bases: TGCGCCAGCAGCGAGGGACAGACCTACGAGCAGTACTTC. This translates into CASSEGQTYEQYF.

This chain joins TRBV11-2 and TRBJ2-5; possibly TRBD1 or TRBD2 for D (5 bases each). Per germline, CDR1 SGHAT and CDR2 FQNNGV. V lost 1 base and J 11 bases, leaving 14 bases between the germline ends. The CDR3 is 13 residues long. DNA for the CDR3: TGTGCCAGCAGCTTAGGGCGGGTGGGGGAGCAGTACTTC. Its translation: CASSLGRVGEQYF.

The gene calls are TRBV29-1 and TRBJ2-3, with TRBD1 identical over 8 bases. V lost 2 bases to trimming and J lost 5 bases; unmatched junction nucleotides: 9. The CDR3 consists of 15 residues. Germline values: CDR1 SQVTM, CDR2 ANQGSEA. The CDR3 DNA sequence: TGCAGCGTTGAAATCCGGGACAGGCGATTAGATACGCAGTATTTT. The encoded protein is CSVEIRDRRLDTQYF.

This clonotype was observed a handful of times. The chain is built from TRBV10-3 and TRBJ2-7; D is perhaps TRBD2 (6 bases). Germline V gene data show CDR1 as ENHRY and CDR2 as SYGVKD. The CDR3 totals 13 residues. V lost 6 bases, J lost 1 base, and 10 bases lay in between. CDR3 sequence (DNA): TGTGCCATCAGGGGGGGACCTTCCTACGAGCAGTACTTC. It translates to CAIRGGPSYEQYF.

The chain couples TRBV20-1 to TRBJ1-6, with a tentative D call TRBD1 (6 bases). The CDR3 sequence is 14 residues long. V gave up 3 bases and J gave up 14 bases, with 20 bases separating them. Germline V gene sequence: CDR1 DFQATT, CDR2 SNEGSKA (reference sequence). In DNA, the CDR3 is TGCAGTGCTAGTAAGGCAGGGGAGGCCCTATCCCTCCACTTT. Residues: CSASKAGEALSLHF.

The chain joins TRBV5-1 to TRBJ2-3, with D perhaps TRBD2 (6 bases). Per germline, CDR1 SGHRS and CDR2 YFSETQ. The CDR3 is made up of 17 amino acids. V dropped 0 bases and J dropped 2 bases, with 16 bases sitting between them. CDR3 region: CASSLARDRRSTDTQYF. The CDR3 nucleotides are TGCGCCAGCAGCTTGGCGCGGGATAGGCGATCCACAGATACGCAGTATTTT.

In this sample, this clonotype turned up a few times. The chain uses TRBV24-1 and TRBJ1-2, with a tentative D call TRBD1 (5 bases). The CDR3 has 16 residues. The V gene lost 3 bases and the J gene lost 4 bases, with 17 bases spanning the gap. CDR1 KGHDR and CDR2 SFDVKD come from the germline V gene. The CDR3 reads CATSDLQGDRIYGYTF. The CDR3, as DNA: TGTGCCACCAGTGATCTCCAAGGGGATCGGATCTATGGCTACACCTTC.